This entry lists 15 T cell receptor beta chains sequenced from one sample in a study of cytomegalovirus exposure and HLA in healthy donors. It was with 60 Vbeta and 13 Jbeta primers that the PCR ran. Clones were sequenced by immunoSEQ multiplex PCR, and TCRdb holds only the in-frame ones, with some missing. The sample records around 80,000 clones, 62% being singletons. Specimen: PBMCs. These receptors were collected from a male donor in good health and CMV-seropositive.

This clone has just a few counts. J is TRBJ2-2 and V is TRBV13, with 8 bases identical to TRBD2. Germline CDR1 PRHDT, CDR2 FYEKMQ (reference sequence). V dropped 1 base and J dropped 2; count of bases not matched to a gene: 3. The CDR3 contains 16 residues. The CDR3, as DNA: TGTGCCAGCAGCTTAGCGGGAGGGCTTAACACCGGGGAGCTGTTTTTT. Its translation is CASSLAGGLNTGELFF.

The chain uses TRBV2 and TRBJ2-5; TRBD2 matches at 8 bases. Looked up from germline, CDR1 is SNHLY and CDR2 is FYNNEI. The CDR3 has 16 residues. V was pared by 7 bases and J by 1 base, with 11 bases of the junction left unmatched. This CDR3 is CASKGWASGLQETQYF. In DNA, the CDR3 is TGTGCCAGCAAGGGTTGGGCTAGCGGGCTCCAAGAGACCCAGTACTTC.

The chain couples TRBV7-8 to TRBJ1-2; tentatively, D is TRBD1 (6 bases). V lost 3 bases and J lost 2, with 10 bases in between. The CDR3 has 14 amino acids. The V gene's germline CDR1 is SGHVS and CDR2 FQNEAQ. CDR3 sequence: CASSLTGQNYGYTF. The CDR3 DNA is TGTGCCAGCAGCTTGACCGGACAGAACTATGGCTACACCTTC.

The chain recombines TRBV11-1 with TRBJ2-5, with 8 nucleotides matching TRBD1. CDR1 and CDR2 (germline): SGHAT, FQDESV (reference sequence). The CDR3 is 16 residues long. V trimming: 4 bases; J trimming: 2 bases; junction bases outside the gene matches: 9. The CDR3 DNA sequence: TGTGCCAGCAGCTCCGCCGGGACAGGTACTCAAGAGACCCAGTACTTC. It translates to CASSSAGTGTQETQYF.

This clone showed up just a few times. V and J are TRBV5-4 and TRBJ2-1, with D possibly matching TRBD2 (5 bases). This CDR3 spans 13 amino acids. Trimming left V 2 bases short and J 10 bases short, with 13 bases between. CDR1 and CDR2 (germline): SGHNT, YYREEE (reference sequence). The CDR3 region is CASSFTPGKEQFF. CDR3 coding DNA: TGTGCCAGCAGCTTTACCCCCGGGAAGGAGCAGTTCTTC.

This clone was picked up one time. The V and J genes are TRBV5-1 and TRBJ1-4; TRBD1 might be the D (5 bases). The germline V gene has CDR1 SGHRS and CDR2 YFSETQ. The CDR3 is made up of 17 amino acids. The V gene lost 1 base and the J gene lost 7 bases, with 20 bases spanning the gap. The CDR3 spells CASSLSSLTAAVEKLFF. The CDR3 DNA is TGCGCCAGCAGCTTGTCCTCTTTGACAGCCGCCGTTGAAAAACTGTTTTTT.

This rearrangement joins TRBV27 to TRBJ1-1; 7 nucleotides line up with TRBD1. CDR1 is MNHEY and CDR2 is SMNVEV in the germline V gene (reference sequence). The CDR3 has 11 amino acids. The trim removed 7 bases at V and 8 bases at J, leaving 4 bases unmatched. CDR3 sequence: CASNRGCEAFF. CDR3 in DNA: TGTGCCAGCAACAGGGGCTGCGAAGCTTTCTTT.

The chain links TRBV4-1 to TRBJ2-7; D remains ambiguous. Trimming removed 1 base at V and 1 base at J, with 8 bases between. CDR3 size: 14 residues. Per germline, CDR1 MGHRA and CDR2 YSYEKL. The CDR3 DNA is TGCGCCAGCAGCCAAGGCCAGGTATCCTACGAGCAGTACTTC. It encodes CASSQGQVSYEQYF.

This chain connects TRBV6-5 to TRBJ2-7, with 8 bases matching TRBD1. The CDR3 totals 12 residues. After removal of 10 bases from V and 6 bases from J, the junction contained 8 bases not matched to a gene. CDR1 and CDR2 from the germline V gene are MNHEY and SVGAGI. Written as DNA, the CDR3 is TGTGCCACCCTTGGCAGGGGGCTCGAGCAGTACTTC. This encodes CATLGRGLEQYF.

CDR3 residues: CASRRGQSGNTIYF. CDR3 nucleotide sequence: TGTGCCAGCAGGAGGGGACAGTCTGGAAACACCATATATTTT. The V and J genes are TRBV6-6 and TRBJ1-3, with 7 nucleotides matching TRBD1. V shed 6 bases, J shed 1 base, and the junction held 3 bases outside the gene matches. The CDR3 covers 14 residues. Germline assignment: CDR1 MNHNY and CDR2 SVGAGI (reference sequence).

The J gene is TRBJ2-2, the V gene TRBV9; tentative D call: TRBD1 (5 bases). The CDR3 is 14 residues long. Germline CDR1 and CDR2: SGDLS and YYNGEE. The V end was cut by 4 bases, the J end by 3 bases, with 10 bases between. The CDR3 nucleotides are TGTGCCAGCAGCCTGGGGCCGGACACCGGGGAGCTGTTTTTT. It is translated as CASSLGPDTGELFF.

The genes are TRBV7-8 and TRBJ2-7; maybe TRBD2 (6 bases). V was clipped by 5 bases and J by 2 bases, with 13 bases between them. The V gene's germline CDR1 is SGHVS and CDR2 FQNEAQ. The CDR3 loop spans 14 amino acids. The CDR3 region has the DNA TGTGCCAGCAGCCCTACGGGACTGGCCTACGAGCAGTACTTC. Amino acids: CASSPTGLAYEQYF.

The chain employs TRBV14 and TRBJ2-2, with D perhaps TRBD2 (6 bases). The CDR3 contains 16 residues. Trimming took off 5 bases at V and 6 bases at J, with 19 bases between the two ends. Germline assignment: CDR1 SGHDN and CDR2 FVKESK. The DNA for the CDR3 is TGTGCCAGCAGCTCACCGGGACTCCTAGGGGCCGGGGAGCTGTTTTTT. Protein product: CASSSPGLLGAGELFF.

This clone was counted between two and nine times. The V and J genes are TRBV27 and TRBJ1-1; possible D gene TRBD1, 6 bases. V lost 6 bases, J lost 6 bases, and 14 bases lay in between. Germline V CDR1 and CDR2: MNHEY, SMNVEV (reference sequence). This CDR3 comprises 13 residues. The CDR3 sequence is CASSHGQYSEAFF. In nucleotides, the CDR3 is TGTGCCAGCAGCCACGGACAGTACTCTGAAGCTTTCTTT.

The rearrangement links TRBV6-5 to TRBJ2-1; D uncertain. Germline values: CDR1 MNHEY, CDR2 SVGAGI. This CDR3 spans 16 amino acids. Trimming shortened V by 0 bases and J by 5 bases, and 14 bases separated the two germline ends. The CDR3 here is CASSYSSITSNNEQFF. The DNA of the CDR3 is TGTGCCAGCAGTTACTCGTCCATTACCTCTAACAATGAGCAGTTCTTC.